The 17 T cell receptor beta chains below were found in one sample sequenced in a study of identical twins. TCRdb re-called the 5' RACE reads through MiXCR, storing one row per CDR3 protein. Of 640,000 or so distinct CDR3 sequences listed, 6% to 6.5% are singletons. Sequenced input: naive T cells sorted from blood. Receptors originate from a man younger than 35 in good health.

The CDR3 sequence is CASSQGTYYGYTF. The CDR3 DNA is TGTGCCAGCAGCCAGGGGACATACTATGGCTACACCTTC. The genes are TRBV7-9 and TRBJ1-2; possible D gene TRBD1, 6 bases. Per germline, CDR1 SEHNR and CDR2 FQNEAQ (reference sequence). The CDR3 spans 13 residues. The germline V and J ends were trimmed by 5 bases and 3 bases, with 10 bases remaining between them.

This clonotype was found many times. The chain employs TRBV10-3 and TRBJ2-2; possible D gene TRBD1, 5 bases. Germline V lookup: CDR1 ENHRY, CDR2 SYGVKD. Trimming left V 4 bases short and J 5 bases short, with 8 bases between. This CDR3 spans 13 amino acids. Here the CDR3 reads CAISGGVTGELFF. CDR3 bases: TGTGCCATCAGTGGGGGCGTGACCGGGGAGCTGTTTTTT.

The V call is TRBV3-1, the J call TRBJ1-2; D is perhaps TRBD1 (5 bases). This CDR3 has 15 residues. The V gene lost 4 bases and the J gene lost 6 bases, with 18 bases spanning the gap. Germline CDR1 and CDR2: LGHDT and YNNKEL (reference sequence). The CDR3 loop reads CASSPGLDSTNGYTF. The CDR3 nucleotides are TGTGCCAGCAGCCCCGGTTTAGACAGTACGAATGGCTACACCTTC.

The V gene is TRBV12-3 or TRBV12-4, the J gene TRBJ2-7; no clear D. The V end was cut by 4 bases, the J end by 3 bases, with 13 bases between. The CDR3 runs to 14 residues. CDR3 DNA: TGTGCCAGCAGTTCTCCTTACAGCAACTACGAGCAGTACTTC. It translates to CASSSPYSNYEQYF.

This clonotype was observed many times. The chain links TRBV5-5 to TRBJ2-1, with TRBD2 as a possible D gene (6 bases). CDR3 length equals 17 residues. Deletions cut 2 bases from V and 4 bases from J, with 19 bases between. Germline CDR1 reads SGHKS; CDR2 reads YYEKEE (reference sequence). The CDR3, as DNA: TGTGCCAGCAGCTTCCCCTTTCGAGGAGGGGCTTACAATGAGCAGTTCTTC. It codes for CASSFPFRGGAYNEQFF. The complete variable domain, with remaining parts taken from reference TRBV5-5 and TRBJ2-1, reads DAGVTQSPTHLIKTRGQQVTLRCSPISGHKSVSWYQQVLGQGPQFIFQYYEKEERGRGNFPDRFSARQFPNYSSELNVNALLLGDSALYLCASSFPFRGGAYNEQFFGPGTRLTVL.

Of note for this clonotype: A much larger clone is a single base away; this may be a read error. This chain joins TRBV5-1 and TRBJ1-1; 7 bases are shared with TRBD1. The J segment lost 0 bases and the V segment lost 1 base, leaving 3 bases of the junction unmatched. The CDR3 runs 15 residues. CDR1 and CDR2 (germline): SGHRS, YFSETQ. CDR3 in amino acids: CASSLTGDMNTEAFF. Here the CDR3 DNA reads TGCGCCAGCAGCTTGACAGGGGACATGAACACTGAAGCTTTCTTT.

This clonotype was picked up many times. The V gene is TRBV7-2, the J gene TRBJ2-1; 7 bases align to TRBD2. Trimming took 1 base from V and 7 from J; bases not matched to a gene: 4. The CDR3 loop spans 14 amino acids. CDR1 SGHTA and CDR2 FQGNSA come from the germline V gene. The CDR3 region has the DNA TGTGCCAGCAGCTTAGGGCTAGCGGAGAATGAGCAGTTCTTC. Encoded protein: CASSLGLAENEQFF.

This clonotype was counted many times. The V and J genes are TRBV5-1 and TRBJ2-3; no reliable D call. The CDR3 has 14 residues. Germline V gene lookup returns CDR1 SGHRS and CDR2 YFSETQ. V was clipped by 4 bases and J by 6 bases, with 15 bases between them. CDR3 protein: CASSPGRAADTQYF. CDR3 in DNA: TGCGCCAGCAGCCCGGGTAGAGCCGCGGATACGCAGTATTTT.

This clonotype was seen ten or more times. The J gene is TRBJ1-4, the V gene TRBV12-3 or TRBV12-4; D not certain. Trimming removed 2 bases from V and 8 bases from J, with 12 bases in between. The CDR3 totals 14 residues. CDR3 nucleotide sequence: TGTGCCAGCAGTTTAATAGGGTATCGGGAAAAACTGTTTTTT. Protein sequence: CASSLIGYREKLFF.

This clonotype was counted many times. This chain connects TRBV7-9 to TRBJ2-1; D is uncertain. The length of the CDR3 is 13 residues. Between the trimmed V and J ends, which lost 4 bases and 5 bases, there was a span of 9 bases. Germline V gene lookup returns CDR1 SEHNR and CDR2 FQNEAQ (reference sequence). The CDR3 region has the DNA TGTGCCAGCAGCTCCGCGCGAAACAATGAGCAGTTCTTC. The encoded protein is CASSSARNNEQFF.

V gene TRBV7-9 combines with J gene TRBJ1-5; weak D call: TRBD1 (5 bases). Between the trimmed V and J ends, which lost 5 bases and 0 bases, there was a span of 11 bases. This CDR3 contains 15 residues. Germline V CDR1 and CDR2: SEHNR, FQNEAQ (reference sequence). The DNA for the CDR3 is TGTGCCAGCAGCGAGCGGGGGGGTAGCAATCAGCCCCAGCATTTT. It translates to CASSERGGSNQPQHF.

In its sample, this clonotype was seen a few times. This sequence joins TRBV28 and TRBJ2-5; D unclear. Germline values: CDR1 MDHEN, CDR2 SYDVKM. There are 14 residues in the CDR3. V shed 2 bases and J shed 5 bases, with 12 bases lying between them. The CDR3 DNA is TGTGCCAGCAGTTTAGTGGCCCATGAGGAGACCCAGTACTTC. Encoded protein: CASSLVAHEETQYF.

This clonotype was counted many times. The V gene is TRBV5-1, the J gene TRBJ2-7; a possible D gene is TRBD1 (5 bases). CDR3 length: 14 residues. CDR1 and CDR2 (germline): SGHRS, YFSETQ. With 2 bases removed from V and 2 bases from J, the gap between germline ends came to 11 bases. CDR3 nucleotide sequence: TGCGCCAGCAGCTTAGGACAAACCGCCTACGAGCAGTACTTC. This codes for CASSLGQTAYEQYF.

V and J are TRBV2 and TRBJ2-3; D is uncertain. The V and J ends lost 7 bases and 0 bases respectively, with 11 bases between them. Germline CDR1 reads SNHLY; CDR2 reads FYNNEI. This CDR3 has 14 residues. This chain's CDR3 is CASKNVPSTDTQYF. The CDR3 region has the DNA TGTGCCAGCAAGAATGTCCCTAGCACAGATACGCAGTATTTT.

This clonotype was counted only a few times. This chain links TRBV20-1 with TRBJ2-2; TRBD1 aligns across 7 bases. The CDR3 loop spans 15 amino acids. With V trimmed by 5 bases and J by 0 bases, 6 bases remained unmatched. CDR1 and CDR2 (germline): DFQATT, SNEGSKA (reference sequence). CDR3 protein: CSAPVGTANTGELFF. The DNA of the CDR3 is TGCAGTGCTCCTGTCGGGACAGCGAACACCGGGGAGCTGTTTTTT.

This clonotype came up many times. The rearrangement joins TRBV7-2 to TRBJ2-5; TRBD2 matches at 13 bases. The CDR3 length is 16 residues. J gave up 3 bases and V 5 bases, and 6 bases lay outside the gene matches. Germline V lookup: CDR1 SGHTA, CDR2 FQGNSA. CDR3 region: CASSLWTSGSEETQYF. The CDR3 DNA sequence: TGTGCCAGCAGCCTCTGGACTAGCGGGAGTGAAGAGACCCAGTACTTC.

The chain employs TRBV6-5 and TRBJ2-1; D is possibly TRBD1 (5 bases). Per the germline V gene, CDR1 is MNHEY and CDR2 is SVGAGI. The V end lost 4 bases, the J end lost 9 bases, and 19 bases lay between the germline ends. The CDR3 runs to 15 residues. The CDR3 DNA sequence: TGTGCCAGCAGTTCCTGGGTGGGGCTAAGAAGTGAGCAGTTCTTC. It encodes CASSSWVGLRSEQFF.